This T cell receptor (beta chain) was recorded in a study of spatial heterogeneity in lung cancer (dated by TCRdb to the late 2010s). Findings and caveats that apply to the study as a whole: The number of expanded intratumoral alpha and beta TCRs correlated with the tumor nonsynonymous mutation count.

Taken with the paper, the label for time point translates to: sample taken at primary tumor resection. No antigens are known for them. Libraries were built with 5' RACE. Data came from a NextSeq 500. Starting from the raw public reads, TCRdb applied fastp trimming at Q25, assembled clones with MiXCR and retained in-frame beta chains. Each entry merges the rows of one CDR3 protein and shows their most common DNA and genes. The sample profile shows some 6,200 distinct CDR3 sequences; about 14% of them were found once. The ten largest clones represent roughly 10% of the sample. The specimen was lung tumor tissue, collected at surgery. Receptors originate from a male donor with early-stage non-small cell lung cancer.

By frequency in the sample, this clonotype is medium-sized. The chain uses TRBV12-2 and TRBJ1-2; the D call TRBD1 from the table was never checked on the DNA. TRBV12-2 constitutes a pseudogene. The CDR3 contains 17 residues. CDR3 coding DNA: TGTGCAAGTCGCTCAACTAAAAACAGGGCGGAGAACTATGGCTACACCTTC. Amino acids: CASRSTKNRAENYGYTF.